Reported below is one TCR beta chain. V lost 2 bases and J 6 bases, leaving 8 bases between the germline ends. Per the germline V gene, CDR1 is MNHEY and CDR2 is SVGAGI. The CDR3 is made up of 12 amino acids. This entry is derived from a study of technical replicates of blood from a handful of donors. Data came from immunoSEQ multiplex PCR; TCRdb stores just in-frame clones and leaves some out. The top ten clones hold about 0.19% of a sample with approximately 99,000 clones, around 96% of them seen once. This sequence was found in a human donor in good health. The chain carries TRBV6-5 and TRBJ2-7; perhaps TRBD1 as D (6 bases). The specimen was T cells isolated from PBMCs. Here the CDR3 DNA reads TGTGCCAGCAGTTACGGGGGCGGCGAGCAGTACTTC. It specifies CASSYGGGEQYF.